These T cell receptor beta chains were read from a single sample in a study of blood T cell repertoires in COVID-19. The protocol was immunoSEQ multiplex PCR, while the TCRdb copy is restricted to in-frame clones and leaves out a portion. The sample has about 130,000 clones, 65% to 85% seen once. Sample: peripheral blood. The receptors were gathered from a man aged 25-45 years with COVID-19, enrolled during active disease. Both conserved end residues are part of each CDR3. The D gene is left open where the match is weak. The listing skips clone size in some rows; elsewhere it reads once, few, many or a size class.

abundance: few; v_gene: TRBV7-6; d_gene: TRBD1; j_gene: TRBJ2-2; CDR3nt: TGTGCCAGCAGCATAGGACAGGGGAACACCGGGGAGCTGTTTTTT; CDR3aa: CASSIGQGNTGELFF
abundance: .; v_gene: TRBV14; d_gene: .; j_gene: TRBJ1-4; CDR3nt: TGTGCCAGCAGCCAAGTTCCGTCCAGGGTGAACGAAAAACTGTTTTTT; CDR3aa: CASSQVPSRVNEKLFF
abundance: .; v_gene: TRBV3-1/TRBV3-2; d_gene: TRBD1; j_gene: TRBJ1-6; CDR3nt: TGTGCCAGCAGCCATCGACAGGGTGGACTCCACTTT; CDR3aa: CASSHRQGGLHF
abundance: .; v_gene: TRBV28; d_gene: TRBD1; j_gene: TRBJ2-3; CDR3nt: TGTGCCAGCTTTAATACGGGACAGGGGATTGTAGATACGCAGTATTTT; CDR3aa: CASFNTGQGIVDTQYF
abundance: .; v_gene: TRBV28; d_gene: .; j_gene: TRBJ1-5; CDR3nt: TGTGCCAGCAGTTGGGGGGATCAGCCCCAGCATTTT; CDR3aa: CASSWGDQPQHF
abundance: .; v_gene: TRBV2; d_gene: .; j_gene: TRBJ1-1; CDR3nt: TGTGCCAGCGTAGGGGTCACGAACACTGAAGCTTTCTTT; CDR3aa: CASVGVTNTEAFF
abundance: .; v_gene: TRBV9; d_gene: .; j_gene: TRBJ1-1; CDR3nt: TGTGCCAGCAGCGTAGCCTGGGCAAACACTGAAGCTTTCTTT; CDR3aa: CASSVAWANTEAFF
abundance: .; v_gene: TRBV15; d_gene: TRBD1; j_gene: TRBJ1-1; CDR3nt: TGTGCCACCAGCAGCCGACAGGGGACGAACACTGAAGCTTTCTTT; CDR3aa: CATSSRQGTNTEAFF
abundance: once; v_gene: TRBV6-5; d_gene: TRBD2; j_gene: TRBJ2-2; CDR3nt: TGTGCCAGCAGTTTAGGACTAGCGGAGTTCACCGGGGAGCTGTTTTTT; CDR3aa: CASSLGLAEFTGELFF
abundance: .; v_gene: TRBV6-2/TRBV6-3; d_gene: TRBD1; j_gene: TRBJ1-1; CDR3nt: TGTGCCAGCAGCCAGGACAGGGGGCATATTAACACTGAAGCTTTCTTT; CDR3aa: CASSQDRGHINTEAFF
abundance: .; v_gene: TRBV29-1; d_gene: TRBD1; j_gene: TRBJ2-5; CDR3nt: TGCAGCGTGCACTACAGGGGATGGGAGACCCAGTACTTC; CDR3aa: CSVHYRGWETQYF
abundance: .; v_gene: TRBV7-9; d_gene: TRBD1; j_gene: TRBJ2-7; CDR3nt: TGTGCCAGCAGCTTAGCGCGTGGGGACAGTACCTACGAGCAGTACTTC; CDR3aa: CASSLARGDSTYEQYF
abundance: .; v_gene: TRBV11-3; d_gene: TRBD1; j_gene: TRBJ1-2; CDR3nt: TGTGCCAGCAGCTTAAGCTGGGACGGGACAGGCAACTATGGCTACACCTTC; CDR3aa: CASSLSWDGTGNYGYTF
abundance: .; v_gene: TRBV5-4; d_gene: .; j_gene: TRBJ1-1; CDR3nt: TGTGCCAGCAGCAAATTTCGGGAGGGGACTGAAGCTTTCTTT; CDR3aa: CASSKFREGTEAFF
abundance: .; v_gene: TRBV11-2; d_gene: .; j_gene: TRBJ2-3; CDR3nt: TGTGCCAGCACCTACGCGTGGAGGCGCACAGATACGCAGTATTTT; CDR3aa: CASTYAWRRTDTQYF
abundance: few; v_gene: TRBV2; d_gene: .; j_gene: TRBJ2-2; CDR3nt: TGTGCCAACACAAAGTACGCCGGGGAGCTGTTTTTT; CDR3aa: CANTKYAGELFF
abundance: .; v_gene: TRBV3-1/TRBV3-2; d_gene: .; j_gene: TRBJ2-5; CDR3nt: TGTGCCAGCAGCCATAGGGGGGGGGAGACCCAGTACTTC; CDR3aa: CASSHRGGETQYF
abundance: .; v_gene: TRBV3-1/TRBV3-2; d_gene: .; j_gene: TRBJ2-2; CDR3nt: TGTGCCAGCAGCCACGTCTGGGGCAGATCAGTTGGGAACACCGGGGAGCTGTTTTTT; CDR3aa: CASSHVWGRSVGNTGELFF
abundance: .; v_gene: TRBV1; d_gene: .; j_gene: TRBJ2-1; CDR3nt: .; CDR3aa: CTSSQAKVAGGNEQFF
abundance: .; v_gene: TRBV9; d_gene: TRBD2; j_gene: TRBJ2-5; CDR3nt: TGTGCCAGCAGCGTAAGCGGGGGGAGAGAGACCCAGTACTTC; CDR3aa: CASSVSGGRETQYF
abundance: .; v_gene: TRBV27; d_gene: .; j_gene: TRBJ1-2; CDR3nt: TGTGCCAGCAGTCCCCGGGCAGGAGGAAATGGCTACACCTTC; CDR3aa: CASSPRAGGNGYTF
abundance: .; v_gene: TRBV29-1; d_gene: .; j_gene: TRBJ1-1; CDR3nt: TGCAGCGTGGAACAAGGGGCTAACCCGAACACTGAAGCTTTCTTT; CDR3aa: CSVEQGANPNTEAFF
abundance: .; v_gene: TRBV10-3; d_gene: .; j_gene: TRBJ1-3; CDR3nt: TGTGCCATCAGTGAACAGGGCTCCGGAAACACCATATATTTT; CDR3aa: CAISEQGSGNTIYF
abundance: .; v_gene: TRBV5-8; d_gene: .; j_gene: TRBJ1-6; CDR3nt: TGTGCCAGCAGCTTGGGGGAAGAAAGGGGTCTAAGGTCACCCCTCCACTTT; CDR3aa: CASSLGEERGLRSPLHF
abundance: .; v_gene: TRBV15; d_gene: .; j_gene: TRBJ2-3; CDR3nt: TGTGCCACCAGCAGAGAGCGGGGAGATACGCAGTATTTT; CDR3aa: CATSRERGDTQYF
abundance: .; v_gene: TRBV6-5; d_gene: .; j_gene: TRBJ2-2; CDR3nt: TGTGCCAGCAGTTACTCGGACTGGGATACCGGGGAGCTGTTTTTT; CDR3aa: CASSYSDWDTGELFF